This T cell receptor (beta chain) was recorded in a study of CD8 T cells in Susac syndrome. Random hexamers primed reverse transcription of about 0.45 to 1 ug RNA. Each CDR3 protein is one row after TCRdb ran MiXCR on the immunoSEQ multiplex PCR reads. The data hold 130,000 or so distinct CDR3 sequences, with around 91% observed a single time. The CDR3 spans 13 residues. Trimming stripped 4 bases from V and 1 base from J, with 9 bases between. CDR1 is SGDLS and CDR2 is YYNGEE in the germline V gene. CD8+ and CD4+ T cells taken from blood had their TCR beta sequenced. J is TRBJ2-7 and V is TRBV9, with D tentatively TRBD2 (6 bases). Sequenced input: CD8+ T cells from PBMCs. The TCR comes from a human donor with multiple sclerosis. CDR3: CASSQGLSYEQYF. The CDR3 bases are TGTGCCAGCAGCCAGGGACTTTCCTACGAGCAGTACTTC.